The 10 T cell receptor beta chains below all came from one sample that was sequenced in a study of identical twins. TCRdb called the 5' RACE reads again in MiXCR, with one record for every CDR3 protein. The sample lists roughly 1,500,000 distinct CDR3 sequences; more than 30% were seen once. What was sequenced was cord blood. These receptors all stem from a newborn girl in good health.

This clonotype was counted many times. The chain couples TRBV12-3 or TRBV12-4 to TRBJ1-2; maybe TRBD1 (5 bases). This CDR3 contains 12 residues. The V gene lost 5 bases and the J gene lost 6 bases, with 10 bases spanning the gap. CDR3 protein: CASSPRGHGYTF. The CDR3 nucleotides are TGTGCCAGCAGTCCCCGGGGCCATGGCTACACCTTC.

There are many counts of this clonotype. The chain combines TRBV27 with TRBJ2-3; 8 bases are shared with TRBD1. Germline V gives CDR1 MNHEY, CDR2 SMNVEV (reference sequence). V lost 6 bases to trimming and J lost 1 base; unmatched junction nucleotides: 6. The CDR3 length is 15 residues. CDR3 region: CASSDRGPRTDTQYF. As DNA, the CDR3 is TGTGCCAGCAGCGACAGGGGACCCCGCACAGATACGCAGTATTTT.

This clonotype was observed a few times. The J gene is TRBJ2-5, the V gene TRBV11-2, with D possibly matching TRBD2 (6 bases). The V gene lost 2 bases and the J gene lost 2 bases, with 12 bases spanning the gap. The CDR3 contains 15 residues. The V gene's germline CDR1 is SGHAT and CDR2 FQNNGV. The CDR3 nucleotides read TGTGCCAGCAGCTTAATGGCGGGGATTCAAGAGACCCAGTACTTC. This translates into CASSLMAGIQETQYF.

This clonotype came up many times. V usage is TRBV10-3 and J usage is TRBJ2-7; 7 bases fit TRBD2. V lost 6 bases to trimming and J lost 9 bases; unmatched junction nucleotides: 14. The CDR3 consists of 14 residues. Germline assignment: CDR1 ENHRY and CDR2 SYGVKD. The CDR3 protein is CAIRRESMSFGQYF. DNA of the CDR3: TGTGCCATCAGGCGGGAGAGTATGTCGTTTGGGCAGTACTTC.

The table lists this clonotype with a few counts. The V and J genes are TRBV28 and TRBJ2-2, with D perhaps TRBD2 (5 bases). V was trimmed by 3 bases and J by 4 bases, leaving 18 bases between them. Germline V CDR1 and CDR2: MDHEN, SYDVKM. CDR3 length equals 17 residues. The CDR3 nucleotides read TGTGCCAGCAGTTTTTTGCTAGCCCGGTTGGGCACCGGGGAGCTGTTTTTT. This encodes CASSFLLARLGTGELFF.

A single count supports this clonotype. The junction departs from germline at one end; a sequencing error may be responsible. CDR3 DNA sequence: TGCGTCAGCAGCAATCGCGGGGGGCCGTGGGAGACCCAGTACTTC. Residues: CVSSNRGGPWETQYF. The V call is TRBV5-1, the J call TRBJ2-5, with 8 nucleotides matching TRBD2. Germline V lookup: CDR1 SGHRS, CDR2 YFSETQ. There are 15 residues in the CDR3.

This clonotype turned up a few times. The rearrangement joins TRBV28 to TRBJ1-2; D ambiguous. The CDR3 loop spans 14 amino acids. V gave up 3 bases and J gave up 0 bases, with 8 bases separating them. Germline-derived CDR1 and CDR2 are MDHEN and SYDVKM. CDR3 amino acids: CASSFPPSNYGYTF. The CDR3 DNA sequence: TGTGCCAGCAGTTTTCCCCCCTCTAACTATGGCTACACCTTC.

The table lists this clonotype with a few counts. The rearrangement links TRBV25-1 to TRBJ2-3, with 8 bases aligning to TRBD2. CDR1 MGHDK and CDR2 SYGVNS come from the germline V gene. Unmatched junction bases numbered 4, after V lost 2 bases and J lost 3 bases. The CDR3 is 15 residues long. This CDR3 reads CASSEIGGATDTQYF. In nucleotides, the CDR3 is TGTGCCAGCAGTGAAATCGGGGGGGCGACAGATACGCAGTATTTT. The full variable domain, completed using reference TRBV25-1 and TRBJ2-3, is EADIYQTPRYLVIGTGKKITLECSQTMGHDKMYWYQQDPGMELHLIHYSYGVNSTEKGDLSSESTVSRIRTEHFPLTLESARPSHTSQYLCASSEIGGATDTQYFGPGTRLTVL.

J is TRBJ2-3 and V is TRBV5-1; TRBD2 matches 9 bases. The CDR3 spans 17 residues. The germline gives CDR1 SGHRS, CDR2 YFSETQ. The trim removed 4 bases at V and 2 bases at J, leaving 11 bases unmatched. CDR3 DNA sequence: TGCGCCAGCAGCCCAGTCCTGCGGGGGGGCTACACAGATACGCAGTATTTT. This codes for CASSPVLRGGYTDTQYF.

The genes are TRBV7-2 and TRBJ2-1; D remains ambiguous. In germline, CDR1 is SGHTA, CDR2 FQGNSA. The CDR3 sequence is 13 residues long. V lost 8 bases and J lost 0, with 8 bases in between. The CDR3 bases are TGTGCCAGCGGGTTCGCCTCCTACAATGAGCAGTTCTTC. Translating it yields CASGFASYNEQFF.